Listed here are 14 T cell receptor beta chains from one sample, sequenced in a study of shared T cell receptors in the human thymus. The repertoire was sequenced with immunoSEQ multiplex PCR; TCRdb's copy has only in-frame clones and lacks some. The sample holds 640,000 or so clones, 80% to 90% seen once. The sample also formed part of further work on human thymus T cells.

Sequences were obtained from thymocytes. These receptors were collected from a boy in the first two years of life with a congenital heart defect.

The rearrangement links TRBV7-9 to TRBJ1-6, with D hard to call. The CDR3 covers 14 residues. V gave up 4 bases and J gave up 10 bases, with 14 bases separating them. CDR1 and CDR2 from the germline V gene are SEHNR and FQNEAQ (reference sequence). The CDR3 bases are TGTGCCAGCAGCTACGATACGGGGAGCTCACCCCTCCACTTT. It specifies CASSYDTGSSPLHF.

The chain has TRBV4-3 and TRBJ1-4; a possible D gene is TRBD1 (5 bases). Between the trimmed V and J ends, which lost 4 bases and 6 bases, there was a span of 18 bases. In germline, CDR1 is LGHNA, CDR2 YSLEER. The CDR3 is 16 residues long. The CDR3 reads CASSPLSQGRDEKLFF. DNA for the CDR3: TGCGCCAGCAGCCCTCTGTCCCAGGGTAGGGATGAAAAACTGTTTTTT.

This chain uses TRBV6-4 with TRBJ2-7, with 7 bases matching TRBD1. Per germline, CDR1 MRHNA and CDR2 SNTAGT. This CDR3 is 14 amino acids long. V lost 2 bases and J lost 3; bases outside the gene matches: 4. CDR3 coding DNA: TGTGCCAGCAGTGACGGGACAGACAACTACGAGCAGTACTTC. The encoded protein is CASSDGTDNYEQYF.

This clone was counted a single time. This chain connects TRBV25-1 to TRBJ2-3, with 8 bases lining up with TRBD2. Germline CDR1 reads MGHDK; CDR2 reads SYGVNS. The V gene end was trimmed by 3 bases and the J gene end by 6 bases; junction bases not matched to a gene: 11. This CDR3 comprises 16 residues. The CDR3 protein is CASSDPGGDTQDTQYF. CDR3 sequence (DNA): TGTGCCAGCAGTGATCCCGGGGGGGATACACAGGATACGCAGTATTTT. The full variable domain, completed using reference TRBV25-1 and TRBJ2-3, is EADIYQTPRYLVIGTGKKITLECSQTMGHDKMYWYQQDPGMELHLIHYSYGVNSTEKGDLSSESTVSRIRTEHFPLTLESARPSHTSQYLCASSDPGGDTQDTQYFGPGTRLTVL.

V gene TRBV12-5 combines with J gene TRBJ1-2, with 8 bases identical to TRBD1. The germline gives CDR1 LGHNT, CDR2 FRNRAP. The CDR3 sequence is 17 residues long. V shed 6 bases and J 3 bases; nucleotides not matched to a gene: 15. The CDR3 protein is CASGHTSGQGRDYGYTF. CDR3 bases: TGTGCTAGTGGCCACACCTCAGGACAGGGAAGGGACTATGGCTACACCTTC.

This clone was picked up a small number of times. The rearrangement links TRBV10-3 to TRBJ2-7; TRBD1 matches at 10 bases. V was pared by 6 bases and J by 0 bases, with 8 bases of the junction left unmatched. From germline, CDR1 is ENHRY and CDR2 SYGVKD. The CDR3 is made up of 16 amino acids. The CDR3 bases are TGTGCCATCAGCCAACCGGGACAGGGGATCTCCTACGAGCAGTACTTC. Translation gives CAISQPGQGISYEQYF.

The chain recombines TRBV5-6 with TRBJ2-1; 9 bases match TRBD2. Trimming at V came to 2 bases and at J to 3 bases, leaving 12 bases not matched to a gene. The CDR3 totals 18 residues. Looked up from germline, CDR1 is SGHDT and CDR2 is YYEEEE. CDR3 DNA: TGTGCCAGCAGCTTTGGTTTTTGGGGACTAGCAAACTACAATGAGCAGTTCTTC. It translates to CASSFGFWGLANYNEQFF.

In the case of this clone: The junction departs from the called germline gene at one end, perhaps through a read error. The chain links TRBV2 to TRBJ1-2; 8 positions agree with TRBD1. Germline lookup yields CDR1 SNHLY and CDR2 FYNNEI. The CDR3 runs to 13 residues. DNA of the CDR3: TGTGCCAGCGGTGTAACGACAGGGGATGAAAGAGTCTTC. It codes for CASGVTTGDERVF. The full variable domain, completed using reference TRBV2 and TRBJ1-2, is EPEVTQTPSHQVTQMGQEVILRCVPISNHLYFYWYRQILGQKVEFLVSFYNNEISEKSEIFDDQFSVERPDGSNFTLKIRSTKLEDSAMYFCASGVTTGDERVFGSGTRLTVV.

This rearrangement joins TRBV15 to TRBJ1-3; D remains ambiguous. Per the germline V gene, CDR1 is LNHNV and CDR2 is YYDKDF (reference sequence). The CDR3 loop spans 16 amino acids. V lost 5 bases to trimming and J lost 3 bases, with 17 bases between them. The DNA for the CDR3 is TGTGCCACCAGCTCCCTCTTCTCCGCGGGTGGAAACACCATATATTTT. Protein sequence: CATSSLFSAGGNTIYF.

This rearrangement joins TRBV7-7 to TRBJ2-1, with TRBD2 matching 11 bases. The CDR3 sequence is 16 residues long. In germline, CDR1 is SSHAT, CDR2 FNYEAQ (reference sequence). The V and J ends lost 6 bases and 8 bases, in that order; junction bases with no gene match: 12. In DNA, the CDR3 is TGTGCCAGCAGACCTGTTACTAGCGGGAGTCGCGATGAGCAGTTCTTC. The encoded protein is CASRPVTSGSRDEQFF.

The chain has TRBV10-3 and TRBJ1-3, with TRBD1 matching 7 bases. CDR1 is ENHRY and CDR2 is SYGVKD in the germline V gene. The V segment lost 2 bases and the J segment 0 bases; nucleotides outside the gene matches: 1. The CDR3 extends over 15 amino acids. CDR3 region: CAISEGTDSGNTIYF. DNA of the CDR3: TGTGCCATCAGTGAGGGGACAGACTCTGGAAACACCATATATTTT.

This chain joins TRBV15 and TRBJ2-5, with a tentative D call TRBD2 (6 bases). The germline V and J ends were trimmed by 1 base and 5 bases, with 17 bases remaining between them. The CDR3 is 16 amino acids. Germline values: CDR1 LNHNV, CDR2 YYDKDF (reference sequence). This CDR3 is CATSRVVTDREETQYF. For the CDR3, the DNA is TGTGCCACCAGCAGAGTAGTAACGGACCGGGAGGAGACCCAGTACTTC. The full variable domain, completed using reference TRBV15 and TRBJ2-5, is DAMVIQNPRYQVTQFGKPVTLSCSQTLNHNVMYWYQQKSSQAPKLLFHYYDKDFNNEADTPDNFQSRRPNTSFCFLDIRSPGLGDTAMYLCATSRVVTDREETQYFGPGTRLLVL.

The gene calls are TRBV7-9 and TRBJ2-5, with TRBD2 matching 10 bases. The CDR3 is made up of 18 amino acids. Germline lookup yields CDR1 SEHNR and CDR2 FQNEAQ (reference sequence). Germline trimming cut 2 bases from V and 0 bases from J; bases unmatched to any gene: 9. The CDR3 sequence is CASSLSGTSEEYQETQYF. The CDR3, as DNA: TGTGCCAGCAGCTTAAGCGGGACTAGCGAAGAGTACCAAGAGACCCAGTACTTC.

This chain links TRBV5-6 with TRBJ1-5, with 7 bases that match TRBD1. The V segment lost 4 bases and the J segment 4 bases; nucleotides outside the gene matches: 2. This CDR3 spans 13 amino acids. Germline lookup yields CDR1 SGHDT and CDR2 YYEEEE. DNA for the CDR3: TGTGCCAGCAGCACGACAGGGAATCAGCCCCAGCATTTT. Translation gives CASSTTGNQPQHF.